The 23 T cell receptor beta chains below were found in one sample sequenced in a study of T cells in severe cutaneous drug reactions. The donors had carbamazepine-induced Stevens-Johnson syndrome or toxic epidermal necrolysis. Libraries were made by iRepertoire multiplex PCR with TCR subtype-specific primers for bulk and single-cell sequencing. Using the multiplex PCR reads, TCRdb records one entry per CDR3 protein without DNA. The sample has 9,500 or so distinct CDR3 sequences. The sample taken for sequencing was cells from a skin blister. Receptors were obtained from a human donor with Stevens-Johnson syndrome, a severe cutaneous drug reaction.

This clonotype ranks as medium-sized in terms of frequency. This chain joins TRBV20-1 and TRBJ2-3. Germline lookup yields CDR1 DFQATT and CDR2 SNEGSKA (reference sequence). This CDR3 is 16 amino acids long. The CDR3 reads CSANPTTESSTDTQYF.

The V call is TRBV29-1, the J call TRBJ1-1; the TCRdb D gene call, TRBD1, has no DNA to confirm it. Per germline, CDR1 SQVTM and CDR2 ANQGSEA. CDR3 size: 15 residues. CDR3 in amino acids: CSAGGSTDLRTEAFF.

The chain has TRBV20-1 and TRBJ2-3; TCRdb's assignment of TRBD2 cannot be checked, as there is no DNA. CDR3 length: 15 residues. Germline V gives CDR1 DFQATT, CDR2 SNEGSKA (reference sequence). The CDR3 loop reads CSAPPEQRMSDTQYF.

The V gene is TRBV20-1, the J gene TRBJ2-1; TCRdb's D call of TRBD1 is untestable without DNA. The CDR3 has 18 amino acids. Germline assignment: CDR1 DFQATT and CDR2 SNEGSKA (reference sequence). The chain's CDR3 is CSATPRWGPGSVYNEQFF.

The CDR3 sequence: CSVDLREAADTQYF. The chain carries TRBV29-1 and TRBJ2-3; checking the TCRdb D call of TRBD2 is not possible without DNA. The CDR3 spans 14 residues. Germline V gives CDR1 SQVTM, CDR2 ANQGSEA.

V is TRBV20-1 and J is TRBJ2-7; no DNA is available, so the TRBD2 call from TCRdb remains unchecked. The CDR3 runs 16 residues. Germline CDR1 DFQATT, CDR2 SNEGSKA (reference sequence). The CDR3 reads CSARGTGLAGGYEQYF.

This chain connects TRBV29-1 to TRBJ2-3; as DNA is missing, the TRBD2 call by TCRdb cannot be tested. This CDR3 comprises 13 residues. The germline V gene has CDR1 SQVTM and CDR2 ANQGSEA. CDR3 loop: CSVLAGVTDTQYF.

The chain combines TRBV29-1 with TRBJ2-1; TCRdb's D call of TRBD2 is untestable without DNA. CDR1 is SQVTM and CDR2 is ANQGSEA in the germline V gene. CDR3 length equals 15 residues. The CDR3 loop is CSVVGGVAGYNEQFF.

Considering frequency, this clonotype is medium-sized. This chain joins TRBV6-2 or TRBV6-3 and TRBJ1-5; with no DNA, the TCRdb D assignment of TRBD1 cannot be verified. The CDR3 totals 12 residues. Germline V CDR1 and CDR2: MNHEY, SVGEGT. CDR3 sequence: CASSTGKQPQHF.

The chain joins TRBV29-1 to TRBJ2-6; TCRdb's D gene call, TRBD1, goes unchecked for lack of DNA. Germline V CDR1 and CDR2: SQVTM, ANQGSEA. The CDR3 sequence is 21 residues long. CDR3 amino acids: CSVEDFEEDTQSPFGANVLTF.

CDR3 in amino acids: CSVDGGLGSEQFF. J is TRBJ2-1 and V is TRBV29-1; the D call from TCRdb, TRBD1, cannot be confirmed without DNA. Germline V gene data show CDR1 as SQVTM and CDR2 as ANQGSEA. This CDR3 spans 13 amino acids.

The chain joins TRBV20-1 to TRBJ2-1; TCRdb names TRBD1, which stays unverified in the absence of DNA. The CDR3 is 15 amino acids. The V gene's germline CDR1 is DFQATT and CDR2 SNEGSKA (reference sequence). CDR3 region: CSAPTPQLTGNEQFF.

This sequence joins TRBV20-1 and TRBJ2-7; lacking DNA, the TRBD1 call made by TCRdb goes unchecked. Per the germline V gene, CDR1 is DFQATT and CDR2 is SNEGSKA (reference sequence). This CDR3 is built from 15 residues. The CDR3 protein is CSASGGKGLSYEQYF.

CDR3 sequence reads: CSAPRTDNYGYTF. This sequence joins TRBV29-1 and TRBJ1-2; TCRdb picks TRBD1, but there is no DNA to check that call. Germline V CDR1 and CDR2: SQVTM, ANQGSEA. The CDR3 is made up of 13 amino acids. Using reference TRBV29-1 and TRBJ1-2 for the parts outside the CDR3, the full variable domain is SAVISQKPSRDICQRGTSLTIQCQVDSQVTMMFWYRQQPGQSLTLIATANQGSEATYESGFVIDKFPISRPNLTFSTLTVSNMSPEDSSIYLCSAPRTDNYGYTFGSGTRLTVV.

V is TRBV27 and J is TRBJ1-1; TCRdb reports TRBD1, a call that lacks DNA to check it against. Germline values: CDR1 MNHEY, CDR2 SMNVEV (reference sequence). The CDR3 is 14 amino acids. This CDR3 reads CASSSWGSNTEAFF.

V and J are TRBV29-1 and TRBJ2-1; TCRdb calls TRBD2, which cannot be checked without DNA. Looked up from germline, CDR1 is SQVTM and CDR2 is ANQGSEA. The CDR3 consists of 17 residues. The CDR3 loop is CSVERLAGPGSYNEQFF.

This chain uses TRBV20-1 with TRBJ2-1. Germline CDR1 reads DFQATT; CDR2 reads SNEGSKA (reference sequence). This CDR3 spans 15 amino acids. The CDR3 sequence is CSARDLRIRWDEQFF.

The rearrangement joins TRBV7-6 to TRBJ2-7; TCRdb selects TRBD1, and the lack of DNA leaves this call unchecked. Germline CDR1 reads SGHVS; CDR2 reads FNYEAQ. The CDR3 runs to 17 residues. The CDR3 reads CASSLGYGQAASYEQYF.

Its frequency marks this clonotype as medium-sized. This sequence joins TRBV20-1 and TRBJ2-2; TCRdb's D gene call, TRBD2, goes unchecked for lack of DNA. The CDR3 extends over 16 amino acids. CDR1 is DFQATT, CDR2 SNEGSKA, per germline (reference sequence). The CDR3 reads CSATERGTGNTGELFF.

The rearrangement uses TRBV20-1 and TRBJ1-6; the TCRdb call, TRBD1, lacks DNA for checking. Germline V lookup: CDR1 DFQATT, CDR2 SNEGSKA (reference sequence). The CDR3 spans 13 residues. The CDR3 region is CSADRQGNSPLHF.

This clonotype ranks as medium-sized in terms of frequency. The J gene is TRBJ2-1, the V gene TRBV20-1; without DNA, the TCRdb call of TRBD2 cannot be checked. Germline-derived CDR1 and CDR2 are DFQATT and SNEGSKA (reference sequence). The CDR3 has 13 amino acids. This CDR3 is CSAFPISAFEQFF.

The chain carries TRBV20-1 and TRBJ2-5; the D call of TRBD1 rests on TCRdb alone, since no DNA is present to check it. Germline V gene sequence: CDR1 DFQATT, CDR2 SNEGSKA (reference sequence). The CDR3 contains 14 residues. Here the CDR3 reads CSAPTLTGQETQYF.

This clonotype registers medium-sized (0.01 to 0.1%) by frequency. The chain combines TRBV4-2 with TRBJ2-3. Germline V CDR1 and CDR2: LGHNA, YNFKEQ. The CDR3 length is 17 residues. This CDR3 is CASSQDSGLTGTDTQYF.